This TCR beta chain comes out of a study of T cells expressing NK-cell markers. Study background: The study drew TCR beta repertoires from sorted CD3+CD56+NKG2C+, CD3+CD56+NKG2C- and CD3+CD56-NKG2C+ T cells. The study, taken as a whole, reports: Dominant NKG2C+ clonotypes made up about 1.0-7.0% of CD8+ T cells in 5 or 6 donors.

As to this clonotype: Its antigen is still unknown.

This CDR3 is 17 amino acids long. In germline, CDR1 is SGHRS, CDR2 YFSETQ. Beta-chain TCR cDNA was generated via 5'RACE template switching with UMIs. TCRdb re-called the 5' RACE reads, yielding one record per CDR3 amino acid sequence without DNA. The specimen's table records approximately 110,000 distinct CDR3 sequences. Sequenced sample: blood T cells: a sorted CD56 or NKG2C T cell subset, CD4+ or CD8+ T cells, or bulk PBMC T cells (not recorded which). This TCR was sampled from a woman aged 18 to 75 in good health. V usage is TRBV5-1 and J usage is TRBJ2-1; the D call from TCRdb, TRBD1, cannot be confirmed without DNA. This chain's CDR3 is CASSTSEAGANYNEQFF.